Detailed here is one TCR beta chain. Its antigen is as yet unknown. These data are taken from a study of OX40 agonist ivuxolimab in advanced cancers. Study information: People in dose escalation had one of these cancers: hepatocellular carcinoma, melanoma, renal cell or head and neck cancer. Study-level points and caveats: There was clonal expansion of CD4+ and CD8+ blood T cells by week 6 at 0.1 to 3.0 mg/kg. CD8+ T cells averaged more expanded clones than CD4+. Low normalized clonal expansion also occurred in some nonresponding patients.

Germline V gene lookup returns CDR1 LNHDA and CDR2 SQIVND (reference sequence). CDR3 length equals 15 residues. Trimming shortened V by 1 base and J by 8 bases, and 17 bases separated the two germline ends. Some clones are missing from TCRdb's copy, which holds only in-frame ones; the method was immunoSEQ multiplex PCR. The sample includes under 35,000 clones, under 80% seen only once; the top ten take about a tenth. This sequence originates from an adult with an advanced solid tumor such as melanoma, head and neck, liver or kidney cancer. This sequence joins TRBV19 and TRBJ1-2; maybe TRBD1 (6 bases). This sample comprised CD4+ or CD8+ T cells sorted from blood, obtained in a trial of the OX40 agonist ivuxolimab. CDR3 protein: CASSIGRQGRGGYTF. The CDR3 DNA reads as TGTGCCAGTAGTATAGGGCGGCAGGGGAGAGGCGGCTACACCTTC.